The present entry profiles one TCR beta chain with its context. Its specificity is unknown. Specified treatment: 15 to 20 received Ad26.COV2.S at low or high dose, single or two shots; 5 received placebo; per-sample allocation not given. The investigators took samples on day 63 after the first vaccine or placebo injection. This specimen belongs to a study of Ad26.COV2.S vaccination and SARS-CoV-2 variants. The study's findings and limits: The study found higher spike-specific TCR breadth in vaccine than placebo recipients. Reportedly, after vaccination the spike-specific CD8+ and CD4+ T cell responses displayed substantial breadth.

The table came from immunoSEQ multiplex PCR; TCRdb's copy has only in-frame clones and leaves some out. The data contain approximately 350,000 clones, under 90% of them seen just once; the ten biggest clones take up roughly 7.4%. This TCR was sampled from a person aged 18-60 years who received the Ad26.COV2.S COVID-19 vaccine or a placebo. The specimen was peripheral blood, collected in a trial of Ad26.COV2.S vaccine versus placebo.

The CDR3 DNA reads TGTGCCAGCAGCAGCGGGACAGTAGGAAACACCATATATTTT. This sequence encodes CASSSGTVGNTIYF. V gene TRBV5-6 combines with J gene TRBJ1-3; 7 bases are a match to TRBD1. This CDR3 is built from 14 residues. V lost 4 bases, J lost 4 bases, and 5 bases stayed unmatched. In germline, CDR1 is SGHDT, CDR2 YYEEEE.